This T cell receptor (beta chain) appears in the sequencing data of a study of blood T cell repertoires in COVID-19. On the study more broadly: Researchers got acute and convalescent COVID-19 samples from the United States, Italy and Spain. Nucleic acid was either cDNA or gDNA, and it came from T cells, B-cell-depleted T cells, or PBMCs.

This CDR3 contains 14 residues. The ends were cut back, 7 bases at V and 0 bases at J, with 12 bases in the middle. CDR1 SNHLY and CDR2 FYNNEI come from the germline V gene. As processed by the authors: Counts of nucleated cells, estimated from reference gene primer amplification, were obtained. Only in-frame clones appear in the TCRdb table, and some are missing; sequencing was by immunoSEQ multiplex PCR. The DNA was the basis for D and trimming; V, J and clone size are from that table. The sample contains around 63,000 clones, 70% to 90% of which appear only once. The genes are TRBV2 and TRBJ1-2; D not resolved. This sequence was found in a man aged 55 to 69 with acute or convalescent COVID-19. Sequencing input: peripheral blood. CDR3 residues: CASILAGANYGYTF. In DNA form, the CDR3 reads TGTGCCAGCATATTGGCGGGAGCTAACTATGGCTACACCTTC.